A selection of T cell receptor beta chains follows, all from one sample in a study of cytotoxic CD8 clonotypes in ibrutinib-treated CLL. Profiling relied on immunoSEQ multiplex PCR, and the TCRdb table lists in-frame clones only, not all of them. Of 150,000 or so clones in the sample, roughly 85% were seen once. This specimen consisted of PBMCs, obtained after 24 months of ibrutinib treatment. These receptors were collected from a human donor with chronic lymphocytic leukemia. CDR3s leave out the opening cysteine and the closing phenylalanine or tryptophan.

TRBV19	TRBJ2-1	ASSIFGGRYNEQF
TRBV30	TRBJ2-5	AWRRRGGQETQY
TRBV2	TRBJ2-3	ASGYADSGESTDTQY
TRBV7-9	TRBJ2-5	ASSLEALRQETQY
TRBV28	TRBJ1-2	AIPKRTGLGGYT
TRBV29-1	TRBJ2-3	SVERLAGGIVTDTQY
TRBV7-2	TRBJ2-5	ASSLDSGVETQY
TRBV27	TRBJ2-1	ASRKGTSGGLYNEQF
TRBV19	TRBJ1-5	ASSVTYQPQH
TRBV25-1	TRBJ1-4	ASMEKLSRGEKLF
TRBV7-9	TRBJ2-2	ASSLESLMLELF
TRBV10-3	TRBJ1-4	ALRWGAGEKLF
TRBV4-3	TRBJ2-7	ASSHSIGTGGDEQY
TRBV5-4	TRBJ2-3	ASSLKAGGTDTQY
TRBV18	TRBJ2-7	ASSAGQGPYEQY
TRBV2	TRBJ1-5	ASSPGQLNQPQH
TRBV7-8	TRBJ2-7	ASSLALRGEQY
TRBV5-1	TRBJ2-3	ASSLGTGGPDTQY
TRBV5-1	TRBJ2-5	ASSSTSGSPQETQY
TRBV7-2	TRBJ1-5	ASSNTGILSNQPQH
TRBV28	TRBJ1-5	ASSLTLASNQPQH
TRBV2	TRBJ1-3	ASSSGTPQS
TRBV6-6	TRBJ1-1	ASSGTGRDTEAF
TRBV28	TRBJ1-5	ASSLPGGGNQPQH
TRBV28	TRBJ2-7	ASSSTAGSAYEQY
TRBV27	TRBJ2-7	ASSLQAVPPYEQY
TRBV5-4	TRBJ2-1	ASSIGQGDEQF
TRBV10-3	TRBJ2-7	AMRPGQGTEQY
TRBV2	TRBJ1-3	ASSKGILLTGYSGNTIY
TRBV28	TRBJ2-3	ASSLTGFRDTQY
TRBV7-2	TRBJ2-3	ASSSGTSATLSTDTQY
TRBV19	TRBJ1-5	ASSRDRGRNQPQH
TRBV10-2	TRBJ2-1	ASTDRHYNEQF
TRBV7-3	TRBJ2-2	ASSPGGWRTGELF
TRBV4-1	TRBJ2-7	AHPPSYEQY
TRBV2	TRBJ1-4	ASREVGVAREKLF
TRBV19	TRBJ1-5	ASSIWGGNSNQPQH
TRBV15	TRBJ1-2	ATSRDAGGIFGYT
TRBV5-1	TRBJ2-5	ASSLSTADGGTQY
TRBV7-9	TRBJ2-7	ASSLTGGGWSYEQY
TRBV4-3	TRBJ2-1	ASSQEQGTNEQF
TRBV30	TRBJ1-6	AGAQGEFRPLH
TRBV2	TRBJ1-2	ASSGERRLGDGYT
TRBV18	TRBJ2-5	ASSPPSEETQY
TRBV6-1	TRBJ2-7	ASNQDTPYEQY
TRBV7-2	TRBJ2-3	ASSLPAGGYTDTQY
TRBV7-6	TRBJ2-2	ASSPTQGSTGELF
TRBV9	TRBJ2-3	ASSVSGTSTDTQY
TRBV5-4	TRBJ2-1	ASSLGAEPPF